The 10 T cell receptor beta chains below all came from one sample that was sequenced in a study of blood T cell repertoires in COVID-19. Sequencing was performed with immunoSEQ multiplex PCR; in TCRdb, only in-frame clones are kept and a portion is missing. This table holds some 96,000 clones, 86% found once. Sequenced: peripheral blood. These receptors all come from a man older than 75 with acute or convalescent COVID-19.

This clone has only a few counts. CDR3 sequence: CASSSEGRGTEAFF. For the CDR3, the DNA is TGTGCCAGCAGCTCGGAGGGCCGTGGCACTGAAGCTTTCTTT. V and J are TRBV6-5 and TRBJ1-1; D is ambiguous. Germline CDR1 and CDR2: MNHEY and SVGAGI. The V end was cut by 6 bases, the J end by 4 bases, with 15 bases between. The CDR3 runs 14 residues.

As for this clone: The junction and the germline gene differ at one end; a read error may be behind it. The J gene is TRBJ1-5, the V gene TRBV15; 8 bases fit TRBD1. The CDR3 sequence is 14 residues long. CDR1 LNHNV and CDR2 YYDKDF come from the germline V gene (reference sequence). CDR3 protein: CATSSRDRFQSQHF. In nucleotides, the CDR3 is TGTGCCACCAGCAGCAGGGACAGGTTTCAGTCCCAGCATTTT.

The chain has TRBV6-2 or TRBV6-3 and TRBJ1-2; 7 positions match TRBD1. Germline CDR1 MNHEY, CDR2 SVGEGT. V shed 7 bases and J 1 base; nucleotides not matched to a gene: 12. CDR3 length: 16 residues. CDR3 sequence reads: CASTPSTGDFNYGYTF. For the CDR3, the DNA is TGTGCCAGCACCCCGTCCACAGGGGACTTTAACTATGGCTACACCTTC.

The J gene is TRBJ2-7, the V gene TRBV5-5; D call uncertain. V shed 0 bases and J shed 3 bases, with 10 bases lying between them. This CDR3 region has 14 residues. Per the germline V gene, CDR1 is SGHKS and CDR2 is YYEKEE (reference sequence). The chain's CDR3 is CASSLVWPDYEQYF. The DNA of the CDR3 is TGTGCCAGCAGCTTGGTTTGGCCCGACTACGAGCAGTACTTC. The entire variable domain, with the rest obtained from reference TRBV5-5 and TRBJ2-7, is as follows: DAGVTQSPTHLIKTRGQQVTLRCSPISGHKSVSWYQQVLGQGPQFIFQYYEKEERGRGNFPDRFSARQFPNYSSELNVNALLLGDSALYLCASSLVWPDYEQYFGPGTRLTVT.

V usage is TRBV30 and J usage is TRBJ1-1; D unclear. Germline-derived CDR1 and CDR2 are GTSNPN and SVGIG (reference sequence). The CDR3 runs to 13 residues. Trimming left V 0 bases short and J 3 bases short, with 8 bases between. This CDR3 is CAWSVLMYTEAFF. The CDR3 DNA is TGTGCCTGGAGTGTACTGATGTACACTGAAGCTTTCTTT.

The rearrangement joins TRBV5-6 to TRBJ1-5; D is undetermined. Trimming removed 3 bases from V and 0 bases from J, with 10 bases in between. The CDR3 sequence is 15 residues long. From germline, CDR1 is SGHDT and CDR2 YYEEEE. CDR3 coding DNA: TGTGCCAGCAGCTCGACGGGGATTAGCAATCAGCCCCAGCATTTT. It specifies CASSSTGISNQPQHF. Together with reference TRBV5-6 and TRBJ1-5, the CDR3 gives the full variable domain: DAGVTQSPTHLIKTRGQQVTLRCSPKSGHDTVSWYQQALGQGPQFIFQYYEEEERQRGNFPDRFSGHQFPNYSSELNVNALLLGDSALYLCASSSTGISNQPQHFGDGTRLSIL.

V is TRBV6-2 or TRBV6-3 and J is TRBJ2-3; D remains ambiguous. The CDR3 spans 13 residues. CDR1 MNHEY and CDR2 SVGEGT come from the germline V gene. The V end lost 0 bases, the J end lost 6 bases, and 7 bases lay between the germline ends. In DNA form, the CDR3 reads TGTGCCAGCAGTTACTCGAGACTGGATACGCAGTATTTT. Protein: CASSYSRLDTQYF.

The genes are TRBV19 and TRBJ2-7, with 11 bases lining up with TRBD1. Germline V gene data show CDR1 as LNHDA and CDR2 as SQIVND (reference sequence). The CDR3 runs 15 residues. J was trimmed by 0 bases and V by 7 bases; bases with no gene match: 5. The CDR3 sequence is CASTQGTGGSYEQYF. CDR3 coding DNA: TGTGCCAGTACTCAAGGGACAGGGGGCTCCTACGAGCAGTACTTC.

This chain connects TRBV11-3 to TRBJ2-1; 8 bases fit TRBD1. Germline V gene lookup returns CDR1 SGHNT and CDR2 YENEEA. Trimming at V came to 0 bases and at J to 4 bases, leaving 2 bases not matched to a gene. This CDR3 is built from 15 residues. The CDR3 spells CASSLDGTGYNEQFF. In DNA form, the CDR3 reads TGTGCCAGCAGCTTAGATGGGACAGGATACAATGAGCAGTTCTTC.

V and J are TRBV4-3 and TRBJ2-6, with 8 bases matching TRBD1. The CDR3 sequence is 17 residues long. The V segment lost 1 base and the J segment 2 bases; nucleotides outside the gene matches: 4. CDR1 LGHNA and CDR2 YSLEER come from the germline V gene. The chain's CDR3 is CASSQAPTGAGANVLTF. The CDR3 nucleotides read TGCGCCAGCAGCCAAGCACCGACAGGGGCTGGGGCCAACGTCCTGACTTTC.